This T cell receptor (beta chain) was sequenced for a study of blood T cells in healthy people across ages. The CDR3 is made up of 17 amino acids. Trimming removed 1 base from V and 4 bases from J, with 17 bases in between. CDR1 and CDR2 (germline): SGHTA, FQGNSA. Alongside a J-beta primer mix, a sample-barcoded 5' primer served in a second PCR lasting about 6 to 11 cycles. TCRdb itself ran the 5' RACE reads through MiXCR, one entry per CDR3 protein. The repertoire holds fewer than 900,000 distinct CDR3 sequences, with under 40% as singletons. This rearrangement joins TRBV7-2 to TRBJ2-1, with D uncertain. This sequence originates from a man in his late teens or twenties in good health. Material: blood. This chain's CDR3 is CASSLEMYTSLYNEQFF. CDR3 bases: TGTGCCAGCAGCTTAGAGATGTACACATCACTTTACAATGAGCAGTTCTTC.